This paragraph covers one TCR beta chain sequence. Antigen specificity is unknown. The PCR ran on 60 Vbeta and 13 Jbeta primers. Libraries were prepared by immunoSEQ multiplex PCR; TCRdb keeps only in-frame clonotypes and omits some of them. This table holds about 180,000 clones, roughly 79% found once. This record comes from a study of cytomegalovirus exposure and HLA in healthy donors. The overall study: An early release of data contained approximately 80 million unique TCRs, which came from HLA-typed donors.

Whole-study findings and limits: Immune exposure was documented only through CMV serostatus.

The CDR3 spans 13 residues. The V and J ends lost 1 base and 10 bases, in that order; junction bases with no gene match: 6. Germline CDR1 is SGHTA and CDR2 is FQGNSA. Specimen: PBMCs. The receptor was derived from a woman between 50 and 59 years old in good health and CMV-seropositive. The chain employs TRBV7-2 and TRBJ1-1; 7 bases line up with TRBD1. CDR3 sequence (DNA): TGTGCCAGCAGCTTAGTTGGGACAGTTGGAGCTTTCTTT. This translates into CASSLVGTVGAFF.